A selection of T cell receptor beta chains follows, all from one sample in a study of CD8 T cells in Susac syndrome. Via MiXCR, TCRdb re-called the immunoSEQ multiplex PCR reads, giving one row per CDR3 protein. The table shows more than 110,000 distinct CDR3 sequences, with around 94% occurring only once. The specimen was CD8+ T cells from PBMCs. These receptors all come from a human donor in good health. The CDR3 runs from the conserved cysteine through the conserved F or W. A D gene is named only where the DNA matches it firmly. Size is stated for part of the rows, as once, few or many counts, or as a class when the clone is expanded.

d_gene	abundance	v_gene	j_gene	CDR3nt	CDR3aa
-	-	TRBV20-1	TRBJ2-7	TGCAGTGCTAGGCCCAAGTCCTCTCCTACGAGCATTTGGTTC	CSARPKSSPTSIWF
-	-	TRBV30	TRBJ2-7	TGTGCCTGGGGTGGACAGTCCTACGAGCAGTACTTC	CAWGGQSYEQYF
TRBD1	-	TRBV7-9	TRBJ1-5	TGTGCCAGCAGCAACGCCGGGACAGGGGTACAGCCCCAGCATTTT	CASSNAGTGVQPQHF
-	-	TRBV15	TRBJ2-7	TGTGCCACCAGCAGAGAACAGGGTGCCTACGAGCAGTACTTC	CATSREQGAYEQYF
-	-	TRBV30	TRBJ2-7	TGTGCCTGGAATGCGGGGATAGCAACCTACGAGCAGTACTTC	CAWNAGIATYEQYF
-	-	TRBV3-1	TRBJ2-7	TGTGCCAGCAGCCTCCCGGGGGACGAGCAGTACTTC	CASSLPGDEQYF
-	-	TRBV27	TRBJ1-5	TGTGCCAGCAGTTCACTCATGGGTGGCAATCAGCCCCAGCATTTT	CASSSLMGGNQPQHF
TRBD2	-	TRBV30	TRBJ2-7	TGTGCCTGGAGAGGACTAGCGGGAGGTGGGGAGCAGTACTTC	CAWRGLAGGGEQYF
-	-	TRBV25-1	TRBJ2-1	TGTGCCAGCAGTGAGGACTCCTACAATGAGCAGTTCTTC	CASSEDSYNEQFF
-	once	TRBV4-1	TRBJ2-1	TGCGCCAGCAGCCAGGAGACCCAGGGGTATGAGCAGTTCTTC	CASSQETQGYEQFF
-	-	TRBV27	TRBJ2-2	TGTGCCAGCAGTTTGCCAACCGGGGAGCTGTTTTTT	CASSLPTGELFF
-	-	TRBV20-1	TRBJ2-7	TGCAGTGCTAGGGCGGGCGCGACCTACGAGCAGTACTTC	CSARAGATYEQYF
TRBD1	once	TRBV12-5	TRBJ1-5	TGTGCTAGTGGGGACGACAGGGCGGGGGATCAGCCCCAGCATTTT	CASGDDRAGDQPQHF
-	-	TRBV28	TRBJ1-1	TGTGCCAGCAGCCTCCCGGCCTCTAAAGCTTTCTTT	CASSLPASKAFF
TRBD2	-	TRBV30	TRBJ2-7	TGTGCCTGGGGATTAGGGTCGGGACTAGCCACCGGGGAGCAGTACTTC	CAWGLGSGLATGEQYF
-	few	TRBV9	TRBJ1-1	TGTGCCAGCAGCGTAGCGGGGACCGACTCCTTGACTGAAGCTTTCTTT	CASSVAGTDSLTEAFF
-	-	TRBV6-2/TRBV6-3	TRBJ2-1	TGTGCCAGCAGTTACTCGTGGGAGCAGTTCTTC	CASSYSWEQFF
-	-	TRBV4-3	TRBJ2-1	TGCGCCAGCAGCCAAGTGTTTTTTGACAGCTCCTACAATGAGCAGTTCTTC	CASSQVFFDSSYNEQFF
TRBD2	-	TRBV6-5	TRBJ2-1	TGTGCCAGCAGTTACTCCCTCAGCGGGATGGGTGAGCAGTTCTTC	CASSYSLSGMGEQFF
-	-	TRBV28	TRBJ1-5	TGTGCCAGCAGTTTCGGTTTGGGTCAGCCCCAGCATTTT	CASSFGLGQPQHF
TRBD1	once	TRBV9	TRBJ1-6	TGTGCCAGCAGCGCCGACAGGGGAAGTAATTCACCCCTCCACTTT	CASSADRGSNSPLHF
-	-	TRBV9	TRBJ2-3	TGTGCCAGCAGCGTAGGAGGGGTAAGCACAGATACGCAGTATTTT	CASSVGGVSTDTQYF
TRBD1	-	TRBV7-8	TRBJ1-2	TGTGCCAGCAGCGCAGGGACAGTAAGAGTGGGCTACACCTTC	CASSAGTVRVGYTF
-	-	TRBV4-3	TRBJ2-1	TGCGCCAGCAGCCAAGTAGGGGGACCCGGCAATGAGCAGTTCTTC	CASSQVGGPGNEQFF
TRBD1	-	TRBV27	TRBJ1-3	TGTGCCAGCAGTGAGACAGGGTACGGAAACACCATATATTTT	CASSETGYGNTIYF
TRBD1	-	TRBV7-9	TRBJ1-2	TGTGCCAGCAGCTCCACAGGGGGCTTAGGTGGCTACACCTTC	CASSSTGGLGGYTF